A single T cell receptor beta chain is shown here with its context. What it binds is not known. The sample originates from a study of T cell responses to AZD1222 COVID-19 vaccine. With V trimmed by 6 bases and J by 7 bases, 11 bases remained unmatched. The CDR3 runs to 14 residues. Germline V lookup: CDR1 MNHEY, CDR2 SMNVEV (reference sequence). Clones were read by immunoSEQ multiplex PCR, and TCRdb kept only the in-frame ones, dropping some. The profile shows under 150,000 clones, 90% to 95% of them singletons. Notes on the study in general: Without day 14 samples, only post-peak T cell repertoires were studied. Across the whole spike, CD4 TCRs peaked at regions 160-218 and 743-854.

The V and J genes are TRBV27 and TRBJ2-7; TRBD1 matches at 8 bases. The sequence derives from an adult in good health. Here the sequenced sample was peripheral blood, taken on day 0 of AZD1222 vaccination. CDR3 residues: CASRKTGQGGEQYF. CDR3 DNA sequence: TGTGCCAGCAGGAAAACCGGACAGGGTGGAGAGCAGTACTTC.